The 19 T cell receptor beta chains given below trace back to one sample, sequenced in a study of T cell clonality in common variable immunodeficiency. Study findings and constraints: Reportedly, TCR beta sequences from common variable immunodeficiency showed fewer deletions and N-nucleotide insertions.

Their antigens remain unidentified. Assay used: immunoSEQ multiplex PCR; TCRdb lists only in-frame clones, some missing. This sample carries around 28,000 clones, none of them present only once. The sample taken for sequencing was peripheral blood mononuclear cells. These receptors were collected from a human donor with common variable immunodeficiency.

This clone was seen a handful of times. The missing CDR3 end, 3 residues past where the read stops, is filled in from the germline J gene. This chain joins TRBV30 and TRBJ1-3; D call uncertain. V lost 0 bases and J lost 4, with 10 bases in between. The germline V gene has CDR1 GTSNPN and CDR2 SVGIG (reference sequence). The length of the CDR3 is 14 residues. CDR3 loop: CAWSVKGSGNTIYF. Incomplete CDR3 DNA: TGTGCCTGGAGTGTTAAAGGGTCCGGAAACACC.

This clone is labeled medium-sized. Germline and junction disagree at one end, which may indicate a read error. The sequence runs out 3 residues before the end of the CDR3; the remainder is reconstructed from the germline J gene. J is TRBJ2-3 and V is TRBV4-2, with a weak D call TRBD1 (5 bases). Per the germline V gene, CDR1 is LGHNA and CDR2 is YNFKEQ. The CDR3 is 16 amino acids. The covered CDR3 bases are TGCGCCAGCAGCCAAGATAAAGGACACAGCACAGATACG. Its protein is CASSQDKGHSTDT. The full CDR3 is CASSQDKGHSTDTQYF.

This clone was detected ten times or more. The part of the CDR3 DNA that was read is TGTGCCAGCAGCTTAGGCGGGGGAACCCATCAGCCC. It yields the protein CASSLGGGTHQP. From start to end, the CDR3 is CASSLGGGTHQPQHF. The chain carries TRBV7-9 and TRBJ1-5; D might be TRBD1 (5 bases). The DNA ends 3 residues before the CDR3 does, and the rest of the CDR3 is filled in from the germline J gene. Trimming left V 1 base short and J 5 bases short, with 12 bases between. Germline loops: CDR1 SEHNR, CDR2 FQNEAQ (reference sequence). This CDR3 comprises 15 residues.

This clone appeared a few times. The read ends 3 residues before the CDR3 terminus; that terminus is restored from the germline J gene. The V and J genes are TRBV7-3 and TRBJ2-3, with 8 bases lining up with TRBD2. The CDR3 is 16 residues long. J lost 0 bases, V lost 2 bases, and 4 bases had no gene match. Looked up from germline, CDR1 is SGHTA and CDR2 is FQGTGA. The sequenced part of the CDR3 DNA is TGTGCCAGCAGCTTAGGACGGGGGGGTAGCACAGATACG. It codes for CASSLGRGGSTDT. The full CDR3 protein reads CASSLGRGGSTDTQYF.

Comment on this clone: The read ends 3 residues shy of where the CDR3 ends; the end is completed using the germline J gene. The chain carries TRBV19 and TRBJ1-1; 11 bases map to TRBD1. The junction had 18 bases not matched to a gene; V was cut back by 5 bases and J by 4 bases. The CDR3 is 19 residues long. CDR1 and CDR2 from the germline V gene are LNHDA and SQIVND (reference sequence). Incomplete CDR3 DNA: TGTGCCAGTAGTTCGCCCACCTACGGGACAGGGGGGGTAACCACTGAA. It is translated as CASSSPTYGTGGVTTE. The entire CDR3 reads CASSSPTYGTGGVTTEAFF.

This clone was picked up a small number of times. The CDR3 end lies 3 residues beyond the end of the read and is filled in from the germline J gene. This chain uses TRBV7-9 with TRBJ2-3; 7 positions agree with TRBD2. The germline V gene has CDR1 SEHNR and CDR2 FQNEAQ (reference sequence). Germline trimming cut 1 base from V and 4 bases from J; bases unmatched to any gene: 2. The CDR3 covers 14 residues. Incomplete CDR3 DNA: TGTGCCAGCAGCTTAGACCGGGGGGCAGATACG. Translation: CASSLDRGADT. The complete CDR3 reads CASSLDRGADTQYF. The full variable domain, in which reference TRBV7-9 and TRBJ2-3 provide the parts outside the CDR3, is DTGVSQNPRHKITKRGQNVTFRCDPISEHNRLYWYRQTLGQGPEFLTYFQNEAQLEKSRLLSDRFSAERPKGSFSTLEIQRTEQGDSAMYLCASSLDRGADTQYFGPGTRLTVL.

This clone was picked up a small number of times. With the read ending 3 residues before the CDR3 end, the germline J gene is used to fill in that end. The V gene is TRBV6-2 or TRBV6-3, the J gene TRBJ1-6, with D possibly TRBD1 on 6 matching bases. CDR1 is MNHEY, CDR2 SVGEGT, per germline. The V and J ends lost 10 bases and 8 bases respectively, with 15 bases between them. CDR3 size: 13 residues. The sequenced part of the CDR3 DNA is TGTGCCACCGCCCGGGACACCTATTCACCC. Protein: CATARDTYSP. The whole CDR3 sequence is CATARDTYSPLHF.

Of note for this clone: Read data end 3 residues before the CDR3 end; the end is taken from the germline J gene. The sample has other DNA sequences that encode this CDR3 too. V is TRBV7-3 and J is TRBJ2-3; 7 bases fit TRBD2. V lost 3 bases, J lost 1 base, and 4 bases stayed unmatched. Germline-derived CDR1 and CDR2 are SGHTA and FQGTGA. CDR3 length: 15 amino acids. The sequenced part of the CDR3 DNA is TGTGCCAGCAGCTTGGGGGGGGGACGCACAGATACG. Translating gives CASSLGGGRTDT. The complete CDR3 reads CASSLGGGRTDTQYF.

This clone was seen only a few times. With the read ending 3 residues before the CDR3 end, the germline J gene is used to fill in that end. The genes are TRBV5-1 and TRBJ2-3; D might be TRBD1 (7 bases). The CDR3 extends over 14 amino acids. V was cut by 0 bases and J by 5 bases, with 10 bases left in between. Germline-derived CDR1 and CDR2 are SGHRS and YFSETQ. Incomplete CDR3 DNA: TGCGCCAGCAGCTTGGGACAGGGAGGAGATACG. Protein: CASSLGQGGDT. The whole CDR3 reads CASSLGQGGDTQYF.

Only a few counts were recorded for this clone. Coverage ceases 3 residues before the CDR3 finishes, and the germline J gene fills in the end. This chain joins TRBV19 and TRBJ1-5, with 7 bases lining up with TRBD1. This CDR3 is 14 amino acids long. V was pared by 5 bases and J by 7 bases, with 8 bases of the junction left unmatched. CDR1 is LNHDA and CDR2 is SQIVND in the germline V gene (reference sequence). The CDR3 DNA, read in part, is TGTGCCAGTAGTGGGACAGCCTCTTTGCAGCCC. It encodes CASSGTASLQP. The entire CDR3 reads CASSGTASLQPQHF.

This clone was observed a few times. The CDR3 is cut off 3 residues early in the read; its end comes from the germline J gene. The V and J genes are TRBV13 and TRBJ2-2; D unresolved. Germline CDR1 and CDR2: PRHDT and FYEKMQ (reference sequence). The CDR3 length is 16 residues. Trimming cost V 2 bases and J 3 bases, with 13 bases left between them. The covered CDR3 bases are TGTGCCAGCAGCTTAAGGAGCGAGCTCGACACCGGGGAG. This encodes CASSLRSELDTGE. The CDR3 reads in full as CASSLRSELDTGELFF.

This clone was counted only a few times. Read data end 3 residues before the CDR3 end; the end is taken from the germline J gene. This rearrangement joins TRBV20-1 to TRBJ1-6, with 8 bases that match TRBD1. There are 14 residues in the CDR3. CDR1 is DFQATT and CDR2 is SNEGSKA in the germline V gene (reference sequence). J lost 7 bases, V lost 7 bases, and 9 bases had no gene match. CDR3 region: CSGHPGGRNSPLHF. The DNA read from the CDR3 is TGCAGTGGTCATCCAGGGGGCAGGAATTCACCC.

In its sample, this clone was seen many times. The sequence runs out 3 residues before the end of the CDR3; the remainder is reconstructed from the germline J gene. This rearrangement joins TRBV6-2 or TRBV6-3 to TRBJ1-1, with a tentative D call TRBD1 (6 bases). Germline values: CDR1 MNHEY, CDR2 SVGEGT. This CDR3 contains 13 residues. The V end lost 0 bases, the J end lost 4 bases, and 6 bases lay between the germline ends. The part of the CDR3 DNA that was read is TGTGCCAGCAGTTACTCAGGGGGCACTGAA. This gives the protein CASSYSGGTE. The entire CDR3 sequence reads CASSYSGGTEAFF.

This clone was detected a few times. The CDR3 sequence is CASSGGFRAGYTF. The CDR3 DNA, read in part, is TGTGCCAGCAGTGGAGGGTTCCGCGCTGGC. The J gene is TRBJ1-2, the V gene TRBV6-1; D is unresolved. The read terminates 3 residues before the CDR3 end, so the remaining end is supplied by the germline J gene. Germline V gives CDR1 MNHNS, CDR2 SASEGT. The CDR3 is made up of 13 amino acids. Between the trimmed V and J ends, which lost 4 bases and 7 bases, there was a span of 13 bases.

As concerns this clone: The sequence runs out 3 residues before the end of the CDR3; the remainder is reconstructed from the germline J gene. The chain couples TRBV11-3 to TRBJ2-2, with D perhaps TRBD1 (5 bases). Trimming left V 5 bases short and J 8 bases short, with 12 bases between. Germline loops: CDR1 SGHNT, CDR2 YENEEA. The CDR3 has 13 residues. The CDR3 DNA, read in part, is TGTGCCAGCAGCCGCGGCAGGGTAGGGGAG. It codes for CASSRGRVGE. The full CDR3 sequence reads CASSRGRVGELFF.

This clone came up many times. The CDR3 goes on 3 residues after the read ends, and that part is filled in from the germline J gene. This chain links TRBV19 with TRBJ2-3; 14 nucleotides agree with TRBD2. Trimming removed 2 bases from V and 4 bases from J; junction bases left unmatched: 2. Germline V gene lookup returns CDR1 LNHDA and CDR2 SQIVND (reference sequence). This CDR3 has 16 residues. The DNA read from the CDR3 is TGTGCCAGTAGTATACGGGGACTAGCGGGGGCAGATACG. Residues: CASSIRGLAGADT. The complete CDR3 sequence is CASSIRGLAGADTQYF. Full variable domain (outside the CDR3, taken from reference TRBV19 and TRBJ2-3): DGGITQSPKYLFRKEGQNVTLSCEQNLNHDAMYWYRQDPGQGLRLIYYSQIVNDFQKGDIAEGYSVSREKKESFPLTVTSAQKNPTAFYLCASSIRGLAGADTQYFGPGTRLTVL.

This clone was observed a handful of times. The read halts 3 residues ahead of the CDR3 end, with the missing end drawn from the germline J gene. The V and J genes are TRBV18 and TRBJ2-5; D is uncertain. CDR3 length equals 14 residues. CDR1 is KGHSH and CDR2 is LQKENI in the germline V gene. V gave up 3 bases and J gave up 5 bases, with 13 bases separating them. The sequenced part of the CDR3 DNA is TGTGCCAGCTCACCGCCTAGTGATGCTGAGACC. Amino acid sequence: CASSPPSDAET. From start to end, the CDR3 is CASSPPSDAETQYF.

The sample holds a few counts of this clone. CDR3 bases read: TGTGCCAGCAGCTTAGAGGGGGGGCGCTCGAACACCGGGGAG. Its protein is CASSLEGGRSNTGE. The CDR3 reads in full as CASSLEGGRSNTGELFF. This chain links TRBV7-6 with TRBJ2-2; a weak D match, TRBD2 (7 bases). With the read ending 3 residues before the CDR3 end, the germline J gene is used to fill in that end. The CDR3 is 17 amino acids. V was trimmed by 1 base and J by 0 bases, leaving 12 bases between them. Germline CDR1 is SGHVS and CDR2 is FNYEAQ.

A word on this clone: Sequencing ends 3 residues short of the CDR3 end; the germline J gene provides the rest. This sequence joins TRBV2 and TRBJ1-5; D call uncertain. The CDR3 extends over 14 amino acids. Per germline, CDR1 SNHLY and CDR2 FYNNEI. V shed 6 bases and J shed 2 bases, with 11 bases lying between them. The sequenced part of the CDR3 DNA is TGTGCCAGCAGATACACGATGGGCAATCAGCCC. Its protein is CASRYTMGNQP. The full CDR3 reads CASRYTMGNQPQHF. Drawing the rest from reference TRBV2 and TRBJ1-5, the complete variable domain is EPEVTQTPSHQVTQMGQEVILRCVPISNHLYFYWYRQILGQKVEFLVSFYNNEISEKSEIFDDQFSVERPDGSNFTLKIRSTKLEDSAMYFCASRYTMGNQPQHFGDGTRLSIL.